This T cell receptor (beta chain) was obtained from a study of T cell repertoires in ileal Crohn's disease (dated by TCRdb to between 2018 and 2021). For context, the study as a whole: The median duration of disease was approximately 8.3 years, and at the time of surgery 35% of patients were active smokers. A total of around 150 mucosal samples from some 50 patients were sequenced, collected from several sites on the surgical specimen as well as at postoperative endoscopy. Running in parallel with the study was a multicentre cohort set up to find predictors of early endoscopic recurrence following ileocolonic resection. Endoscopic postoperative recurrence was defined by a Rutgeerts score above i0. TCR repertoire analysis was done in 50 to 70 Crohn's disease patients from a prospective multicentre cohort. Postoperative therapy was given to about half of the patients, with thiopurines administered to more than 10 patients and anti-TNF agents administered to fewer than 20 patients. Surgery was performed for a complication in all patients, with stricturing disease in 61% and penetrating disease in 39%. Overall study results and their limits: More high-frequency clones were carried by sorted CD8 T cells than by CD4 T cells, suggesting that mucosal expansions were mainly CD8. Patients who were active smokers at surgery had a significantly higher proportion of clonal expansions than non-smokers (roughly 24% vs 19%, p=0.02). Endoscopic recurrence was linked to a higher percentage of high-frequency clones at surgery, and recurrence occurred in every patient whose clonality exceeded 26.8% (18/57). Mucosal CD4 and CD8 T cells were sorted and sequenced only in a subgroup of patients, whose size was not stated.

Spanning cysteine to phenylalanine, the CDR3 consists of 16 amino acids. CDR3 DNA is the only sequence kept; it has 48 bases, read in frame from the first base. V and J are trimmed by 0 bases and 7 bases, and the gene matches miss 4 bases of the junction. According to the germline V gene, CDR1 reads SGHRS and CDR2 reads YFSETQ. For commercial TCRB immunosequencing, approximately 500 nanograms of biopsy DNA were submitted for each sample. Adaptive Biotechnology amplified CDR3 regions from genomic DNA with a two-step multiplex PCR that controlled for amplification bias. In the first PCR, primers covered every V and J gene segment, and in the second PCR, barcodes and Illumina adapters were added. CDR3 libraries were sequenced on an Illumina instrument. From the authors' description of their analysis: The analysis drew on both the pipelines supplied by the vendor and custom analysis of the raw data in R/Bioconductor running R version 3.3.0. Clonality, which ranges from 0 to 1, was calculated as the inverse of the normalised Shannon entropy across all productive clones. High-frequency clones were defined as the repertoire share of the top 100 clones, retaining only clones passing a 95% confidence test. Overlap between samples was measured with the Morisita-Horn index, while repertoire diversity was measured with the Simpson index. TCRdb carries this immuneACCESS record with in-frame sequences only. Its versions omit some clonotypes, under half of them owing to an unresolved V gene in the studies checked, with the rest unexplained. The V and J calls and clone size are taken from that table; D and trimming were inferred from the DNA. The sample data list about 7,200 clones, and more than 70% of these were observed just once. 9% to 10% of the sample lies in the top ten.

Adults with ileal or ileocolonic Crohn's disease and an indication for ileocolonic resection were eligible for inclusion. Before DNA extraction, whole ileal mucosal biopsies were kept frozen at -80 degrees C. Genomic DNA was isolated from frozen whole biopsies using a TRizol-based method, and the DNA was quantified with a NanoDrop 2000 spectrophotometer. Details on this clone: It has no known antigen specificity. No qualities accompany the bases; no much larger clone lies one base away.

The chain is encoded by TRBV5-1 joined to TRBJ2-1; a stretch of 13 junction bases matches TRBD2. The source of this sequence is an adult with Crohn's disease. The sample was ileal tissue. CDR3 sequence: CASSLATSGGRNEQFF. The nucleotide sequence reads as follows: TGCGCCAGCAGCTTGGCGACTAGCGGGGGGAGAAATGAGCAGTTCTTC.